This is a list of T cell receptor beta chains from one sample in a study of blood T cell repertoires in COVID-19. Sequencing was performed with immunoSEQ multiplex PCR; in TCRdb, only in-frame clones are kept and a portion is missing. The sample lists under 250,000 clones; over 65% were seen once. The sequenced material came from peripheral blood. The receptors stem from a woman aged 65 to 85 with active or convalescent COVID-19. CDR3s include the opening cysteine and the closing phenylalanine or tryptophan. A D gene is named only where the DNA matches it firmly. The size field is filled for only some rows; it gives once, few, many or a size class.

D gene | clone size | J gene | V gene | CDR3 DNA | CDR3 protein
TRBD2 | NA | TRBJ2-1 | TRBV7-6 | TGTGCCAGCAGCTTGTCGGGAGGACTGTACAATGAGCAGTTCTTC | CASSLSGGLYNEQFF
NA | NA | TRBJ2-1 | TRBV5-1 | TGCGCCAGCAGCATTACCCCGAGCTCCTACAATGAGCAGTTCTTC | CASSITPSSYNEQFF
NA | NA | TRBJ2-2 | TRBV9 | TGTGCCAGCAGCGTACTCCAGGGGACCGGGGAGCTGTTTTTT | CASSVLQGTGELFF
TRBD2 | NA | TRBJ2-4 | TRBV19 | TGTGCCAGTAGTCCGGGACTAGCGGCTATAGCCAAAAACATTCAGTACTTC | CASSPGLAAIAKNIQYF
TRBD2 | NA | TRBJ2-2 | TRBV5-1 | TGCGCCAGCAGCGGGAGCGGGAGGTACAACACCGGGGAGCTGTTTTTT | CASSGSGRYNTGELFF
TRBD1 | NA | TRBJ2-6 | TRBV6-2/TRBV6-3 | TGTGCCAGCAGTCAACGACAGGGTGCAGGGGCCAACGTCCTGACTTTC | CASSQRQGAGANVLTF
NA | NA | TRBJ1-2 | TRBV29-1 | TGCAGCACCCGGGATCCGGCGGACTATGGCTACACCTTC | CSTRDPADYGYTF
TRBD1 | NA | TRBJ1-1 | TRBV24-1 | TGTGCCACCAGGATGACAGGGGAGGATGAAGCTTTCTTT | CATRMTGEDEAFF
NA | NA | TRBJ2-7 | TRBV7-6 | TGTGCCAGCAGCGCAGGACAGATAGACTACGAGCAGTACTTC | CASSAGQIDYEQYF
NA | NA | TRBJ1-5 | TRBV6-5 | TGTGCCAGCAGCCGGGACTCATGGATCCAGCCCCAGCATTTT | CASSRDSWIQPQHF
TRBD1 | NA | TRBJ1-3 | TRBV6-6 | TGTGCCAGCAGTTCGACAGGGTTGTCTGGAAACACCATATATTTT | CASSSTGLSGNTIYF
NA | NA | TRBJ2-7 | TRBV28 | TGTGCCAGCAGTTTAACCCAGGGGAACGAGCAGTACTTC | CASSLTQGNEQYF
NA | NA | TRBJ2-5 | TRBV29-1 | TGCAGCGTTGAAGGCAGGGGTGAGACCCAGTACTTC | CSVEGRGETQYF
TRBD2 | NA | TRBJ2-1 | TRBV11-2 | TGTGCCAGCAGCCAAATAGCGGGGGCCAACAATGAGCAGTTCTTC | CASSQIAGANNEQFF
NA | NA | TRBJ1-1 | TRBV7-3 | TGTGCCAGTGGGGAGGGGAGCCCGGGCACTGAAGCTTTCTTT | CASGEGSPGTEAFF
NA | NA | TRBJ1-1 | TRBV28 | TGTGCCAGCAGTCCAAACCAGGCGCTCACTGAAGCTTTCTTT | CASSPNQALTEAFF
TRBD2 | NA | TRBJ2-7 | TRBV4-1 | TGCGCCAGCAGTTGGGGGAGGGACTACGAGCAGTACTTC | CASSWGRDYEQYF
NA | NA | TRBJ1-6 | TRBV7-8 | TGTGCCAGCAGCCACACCAAAAGTTCACCCCTCCACTTT | CASSHTKSSPLHF
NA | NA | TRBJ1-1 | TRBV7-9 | TGTGCCAGCAGCTTAGCCAGTGACAGCCCCCCGTTCTTT | CASSLASDSPPFF
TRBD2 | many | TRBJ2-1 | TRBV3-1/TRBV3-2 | TGTGCCAGCAGCCAGTTCTGGATCGGGAGCGGGATCTACAATGAGCAGTTCTTC | CASSQFWIGSGIYNEQFF
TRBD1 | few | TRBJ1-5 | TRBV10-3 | TGTGCCATCAGAGATTCACAGGGGAATCAGCCCCAGCATTTT | CAIRDSQGNQPQHF